These 5 T cell receptor beta chains were all obtained from the same sample, sequenced in a study of blood T cell repertoires in COVID-19. Libraries were prepared by immunoSEQ multiplex PCR; TCRdb keeps only in-frame clonotypes and omits some of them. The sample lists over 250,000 clones, around 89% seen once, with 0.95% to 1% in the top ten. The source material was peripheral blood. Receptors were obtained from a woman aged 40 to 50 who had recovered from COVID-19.

The chain has TRBV23-1 and TRBJ2-1, with D maybe TRBD1 (6 bases). TRBV23-1 is reported as an ORF; its role is uncertain. Deletions cut 1 base from V and 4 bases from J, with 17 bases between. The CDR3 runs 17 residues. CDR3 DNA sequence: TGCGCCAGCAGTCAATTTTGCCGGCAGGGGCCTTACAATGAGCAGTTCTTC. Translated: CASSQFCRQGPYNEQFF.

V gene TRBV6-4 combines with J gene TRBJ2-1; D is ambiguous. The CDR3 covers 13 residues. Germline V CDR1 and CDR2: MRHNA, SNTAGT. V lost 2 bases and J lost 7, with 9 bases in between. The DNA of the CDR3 is TGTGCCAGCAGTGACCAGAATATGAATGAGCAGTTCTTC. Translated: CASSDQNMNEQFF.

The J gene is TRBJ1-1, the V gene TRBV10-1, with TRBD1 as a possible D gene (5 bases). Trimming took 4 bases from V and 2 from J, leaving 14 bases between them. Germline CDR1 is WNHNN and CDR2 is SYGVQD (reference sequence). The CDR3 runs 15 residues. CDR3 region: CASSAGGFSNTEAFF. CDR3 DNA: TGCGCCAGCAGTGCCGGGGGGTTCTCTAACACTGAAGCTTTCTTT.

V and J are TRBV14 and TRBJ2-1, with a tentative D call TRBD1 (6 bases). Trimming took 4 bases from V and 5 from J, leaving 24 bases between them. Germline loops: CDR1 SGHDN, CDR2 FVKESK. CDR3 length: 18 amino acids. The CDR3 coding sequence is TGTGCCAGCAGCCCACGATTTCAGGGGTACAAGAAGAACAATGAGCAGTTCTTC. Its translation is CASSPRFQGYKKNNEQFF.

This chain uses TRBV6-1 with TRBJ1-5; possibly TRBD1 for D (5 bases). The V end lost 1 base, the J end lost 4 bases, and 5 bases lay between the germline ends. CDR1 and CDR2 (germline): MNHNS, SASEGT. The CDR3 contains 13 residues. The CDR3 is CASSEGQNQPQHF. The CDR3 nucleotides read TGTGCCAGCAGTGAAGGACAGAATCAGCCCCAGCATTTT.